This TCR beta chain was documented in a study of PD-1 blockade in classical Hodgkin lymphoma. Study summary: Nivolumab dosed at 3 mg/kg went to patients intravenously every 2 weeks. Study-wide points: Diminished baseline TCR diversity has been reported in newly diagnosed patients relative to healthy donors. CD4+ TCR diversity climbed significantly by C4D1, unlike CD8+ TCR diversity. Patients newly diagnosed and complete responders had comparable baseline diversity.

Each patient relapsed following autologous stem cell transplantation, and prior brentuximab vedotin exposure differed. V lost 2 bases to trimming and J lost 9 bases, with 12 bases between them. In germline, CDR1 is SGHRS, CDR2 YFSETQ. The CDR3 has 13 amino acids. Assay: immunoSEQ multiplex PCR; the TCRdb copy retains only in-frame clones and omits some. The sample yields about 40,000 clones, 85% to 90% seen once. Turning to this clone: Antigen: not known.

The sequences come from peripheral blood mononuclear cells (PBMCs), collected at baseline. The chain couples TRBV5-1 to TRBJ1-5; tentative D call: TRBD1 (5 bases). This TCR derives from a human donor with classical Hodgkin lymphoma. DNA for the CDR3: TGCGCCAGCAGCTTAGAGGGGAACTGGCCCCAGCATTTT. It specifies CASSLEGNWPQHF.